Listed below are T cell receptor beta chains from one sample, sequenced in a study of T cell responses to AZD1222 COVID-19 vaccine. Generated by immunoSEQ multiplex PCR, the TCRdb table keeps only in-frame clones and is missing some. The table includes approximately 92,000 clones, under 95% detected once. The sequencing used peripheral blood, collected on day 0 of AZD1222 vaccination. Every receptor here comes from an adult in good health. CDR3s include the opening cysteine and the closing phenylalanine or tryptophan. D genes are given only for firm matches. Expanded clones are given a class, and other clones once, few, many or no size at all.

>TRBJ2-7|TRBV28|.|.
TGTGCCAGCAGTGCCCCGGGACAACGGACCTACGAGCAGTACTTC
CASSAPGQRTYEQYF
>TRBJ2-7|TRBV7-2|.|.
TGTGCCAGCAGCTTAAACGCGGTTAGCTACGAGCAGTACTTC
CASSLNAVSYEQYF
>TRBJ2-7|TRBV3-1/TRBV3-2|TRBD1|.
TGTGCCAGCAGCCCCGGACAGGGAGTCTACGAGCAGTACTTC
CASSPGQGVYEQYF
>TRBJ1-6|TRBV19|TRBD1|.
TGTGCCAGTAGGCTCGGGACAGGAGGCTCACCCCTCCACTTT
CASRLGTGGSPLHF
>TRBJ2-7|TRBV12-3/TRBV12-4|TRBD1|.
TGTGCCAGCAGTTTAACAGGGGGCAAGCAGTACTTC
CASSLTGGKQYF
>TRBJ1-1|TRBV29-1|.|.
TGCAGCGTTGCCCGGTGGAACACTGAAGCTTTCTTT
CSVARWNTEAFF
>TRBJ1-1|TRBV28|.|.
TGTGCCAGCAGTTTGCGGCAACTCGGGAACACTGAAGCTTTCTTT
CASSLRQLGNTEAFF
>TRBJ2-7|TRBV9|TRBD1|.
TGTGCCAGCAGCGTCCGGACAGGACCACAGTACGAGCAGTACTTC
CASSVRTGPQYEQYF
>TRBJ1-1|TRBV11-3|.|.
TGTGCCAGCAGCCCCATGGGGGAAAACACTGAAGCTTTCTTT
CASSPMGENTEAFF
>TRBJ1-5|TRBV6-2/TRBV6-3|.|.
TGTGCCAGCAGTTACCGCAGCTATAGCAATCAGCCCCAGCATTTT
CASSYRSYSNQPQHF
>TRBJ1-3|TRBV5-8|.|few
TGTGCCAGCAGCTTTAACGGACAGAGCTACTCTGGAAACACCATATATTTT
CASSFNGQSYSGNTIYF
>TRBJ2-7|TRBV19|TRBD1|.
TGTGCCAGTAGTAGGGGGACAGGAGCCGAGCAGTACTTC
CASSRGTGAEQYF
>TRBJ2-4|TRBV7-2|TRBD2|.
TGTGCCAGCAGCTTTAGGGAGGGCTCAAACATTCAGTACTTC
CASSFREGSNIQYF
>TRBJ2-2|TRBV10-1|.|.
TGCGCCAGCAGTGAAGAAACCCTAGGGGGAGGGAGATACACCGGGGAGCTGTTTTTT
CASSEETLGGGRYTGELFF
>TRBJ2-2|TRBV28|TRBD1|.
TGTGCCAGCAGTGTACCGGGACAGGGAGGCACCGGGGAGCTGTTTTTT
CASSVPGQGGTGELFF
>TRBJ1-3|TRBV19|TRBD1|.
TGTGCCAGTAGTATGGGACAGCCAAACACCATATATTTT
CASSMGQPNTIYF
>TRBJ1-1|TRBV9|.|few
TGTGCCAGCAGCCCTCACGGGGGCGGTACTGAAGCTTTCTTT
CASSPHGGGTEAFF
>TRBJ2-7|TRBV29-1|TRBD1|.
TGCAGCGCCGTCACCCGGGACAGGGTTAACGAGCAGTACTTC
CSAVTRDRVNEQYF
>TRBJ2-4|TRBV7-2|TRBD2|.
TGTGCCAGCAGCTTAGTTAGCGGGGGGCAAGGTTACATTCAGTACTTC
CASSLVSGGQGYIQYF
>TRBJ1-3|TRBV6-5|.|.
TGTGCCAGCAGTCCGGGTTTCTCTTCGCGAAACACCATATATTTT
CASSPGFSSRNTIYF
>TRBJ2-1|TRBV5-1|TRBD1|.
TGCGCCAGCAGCTCAGGGACAGGGGGCGATGAGCAGTTCTTC
CASSSGTGGDEQFF
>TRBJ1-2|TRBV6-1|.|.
TGTGCCAGCAGTGAAGCGGACAGACGAGGCTACACCTTC
CASSEADRRGYTF
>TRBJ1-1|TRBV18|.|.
TGTGCCAGCTCACCCGCCATGAACACTGAAGCTTTCTTT
CASSPAMNTEAFF
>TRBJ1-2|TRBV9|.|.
TGTGCCAGCAGCGTAGAGGCCACCCGTGTTCAATCTAACTATGGCTACACCTTC
CASSVEATRVQSNYGYTF
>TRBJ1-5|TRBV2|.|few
TGTGCCAGCAGTCTTGCGGAGCATCAGCCCCAGCATTTT
CASSLAEHQPQHF
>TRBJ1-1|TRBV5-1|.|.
TGCGCCAGCAGCTTGGAACTGGACAGAGCTGAAGCTTTCTTT
CASSLELDRAEAFF
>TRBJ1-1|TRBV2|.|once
TGTGCCACCATTCCCGGGGAAATGAACACTGAAGCTTTCTTT
CATIPGEMNTEAFF
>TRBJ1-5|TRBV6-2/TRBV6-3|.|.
TGTGCCAGCAGTTCCCCAAGCAATCAGCCCCAGCATTTT
CASSSPSNQPQHF
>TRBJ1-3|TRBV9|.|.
TGTGCCAGCAGCTCGGCAGGGTTGTCTGGAAACACCATATATTTT
CASSSAGLSGNTIYF
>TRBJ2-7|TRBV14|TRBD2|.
TGTGCCAGCAGCCAAGCTAGCGGGGGGACTTACCCTCTCTACGAGCAGTACTTC
CASSQASGGTYPLYEQYF
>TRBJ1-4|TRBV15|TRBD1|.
TGTGCCACCAGCGGGGGACAGGGGGTTGGAAAACTGTTTTTT
CATSGGQGVGKLFF